This entry lists 19 T cell receptor beta chains sequenced from one sample in a study of blood T cell repertoires in COVID-19. Using immunoSEQ multiplex PCR, the repertoire was profiled, and TCRdb retains in-frame clones only, with some absent. The sample lists about 160,000 clones, approximately 95% seen once, with roughly 5% in the top ten. Sequencing was done on a sample of peripheral blood. These receptor sequences come from a woman aged 45-65 years with acute or convalescent COVID-19.

This chain connects TRBV28 to TRBJ2-7, with D perhaps TRBD2 (7 bases). The V end lost 5 bases, the J end lost 7 bases, and 21 bases lay between the germline ends. From germline, CDR1 is MDHEN and CDR2 SYDVKM. The CDR3 covers 15 residues. This CDR3 is CASSRGGWRLREQYF. CDR3 bases: TGTGCCAGCAGTAGGGGGGGCTGGCGTTTGAGAGAGCAGTACTTC.

This chain uses TRBV18 with TRBJ2-7, with D tentatively TRBD2 (6 bases). The CDR3 runs 14 residues. Germline lookup yields CDR1 KGHSH and CDR2 LQKENI. The ends were cut back, 3 bases at V and 3 bases at J, with 12 bases in the middle. The CDR3 DNA sequence: TGTGCCAGCTCACCCGAATGGGGAGGCTACGAGCAGTACTTC. This gives the protein CASSPEWGGYEQYF.

The chain links TRBV2 to TRBJ2-3, with 13 bases fitting TRBD2. Germline lookup yields CDR1 SNHLY and CDR2 FYNNEI. This CDR3 comprises 18 residues. V lost 1 base, J lost 4 bases, and 8 bases stayed unmatched. DNA of the CDR3: TGTGCCAGCAGTGAAGGGACTAGCGGGAGAAAGGGCGCAGATACGCAGTATTTT. It codes for CASSEGTSGRKGADTQYF.

The genes are TRBV6-5 and TRBJ1-1; no firm D call. Trimming removed 0 bases at V and 3 bases at J, with 5 bases between. Per germline, CDR1 MNHEY and CDR2 SVGAGI. The CDR3 is 13 residues long. CDR3 DNA: TGTGCCAGCAGTTACTCGAGGGACACTGAAGCTTTCTTT. It specifies CASSYSRDTEAFF.

This CDR3 is CASNTVSDLSEAFF. CDR3 DNA sequence: TGTGCCAGCAATACAGTATCAGATCTGTCTGAAGCTTTCTTT. The chain is built from TRBV28 and TRBJ1-1; D gene unclear. The CDR3 totals 14 residues. Trimming pared 7 bases from V and 6 bases from J, leaving 18 bases between. Per germline, CDR1 MDHEN and CDR2 SYDVKM.

The J gene is TRBJ1-5, the V gene TRBV9, with D uncertain. The ends were cut back, 2 bases at V and 1 base at J, with 10 bases in the middle. This CDR3 has 15 amino acids. Germline assignment: CDR1 SGDLS and CDR2 YYNGEE. The CDR3: CASSVSSGSNQPQHF. In nucleotides, the CDR3 is TGTGCCAGCAGCGTTTCTTCGGGGAGCAATCAGCCCCAGCATTTT. Complete variable domain (other parts from reference TRBV9 and TRBJ1-5): DSGVTQTPKHLITATGQRVTLRCSPRSGDLSVYWYQQSLDQGLQFLIQYYNGEERAKGNILERFSAQQFPDLHSELNLSSLELGDSALYFCASSVSSGSNQPQHFGDGTRLSIL.

This clone was detected only once. V usage is TRBV25-1 and J usage is TRBJ1-1; no firm D call. Germline V gene sequence: CDR1 MGHDK, CDR2 SYGVNS. This CDR3 region has 13 residues. V was pared by 1 base and J by 1 base, with 4 bases between. CDR3 sequence reads: CASSEFRNTEAFF. The CDR3 nucleotides are TGTGCCAGCAGTGAATTTAGGAACACTGAAGCTTTCTTT.

The chain recombines TRBV27 with TRBJ2-5; TRBD2 agrees at 10 bases. This CDR3 spans 15 amino acids. V gave up 6 bases and J gave up 3 bases; unmatched junction bases: 7. Germline assignment: CDR1 MNHEY and CDR2 SMNVEV (reference sequence). The chain's CDR3 is CASRPLTSGKETQYF. The CDR3 DNA follows: TGTGCCAGCAGACCACTTACTAGCGGGAAAGAGACCCAGTACTTC.

The rearrangement links TRBV15 to TRBJ2-7; D call uncertain. CDR3 size: 13 residues. Germline V gene sequence: CDR1 LNHNV, CDR2 YYDKDF (reference sequence). The V end lost 3 bases, the J end lost 0 bases, and 6 bases lay between the germline ends. This CDR3 is CATSRGDSYEQYF. CDR3 sequence (DNA): TGTGCCACCAGCAGGGGCGACTCCTACGAGCAGTACTTC.

In this sample, this clone turned up once. The rearrangement links TRBV30 to TRBJ2-7; D is ambiguous. CDR3 length equals 11 residues. The V end lost 1 base, the J end lost 3 bases, and 4 bases lay between the germline ends. The germline V gene encodes CDR1 GTSNPN and CDR2 SVGIG (reference sequence). CDR3 in DNA: TGTGCCTGGAGTGCTAGCTACGAGCAGTACTTC. It translates to CAWSASYEQYF.

The V gene is TRBV6-2 or TRBV6-3, the J gene TRBJ2-7, with 7 bases matching TRBD2. CDR1 and CDR2 (germline): MNHEY, SVGEGT. The V gene end was trimmed by 2 bases and the J gene end by 2 bases; junction bases not matched to a gene: 15. The length of the CDR3 is 18 residues. CDR3 amino acids: CASSYEASGADSAYEQYF. The CDR3 DNA is TGTGCCAGCAGTTACGAGGCTAGCGGAGCCGATTCTGCCTACGAGCAGTACTTC.

The chain recombines TRBV28 with TRBJ1-2; D is unclear. Trimming removed 5 bases at V and 6 bases at J, with 13 bases between. This CDR3 has 13 residues. Germline CDR1 MDHEN, CDR2 SYDVKM. DNA for the CDR3: TGTGCCAGCAGTGAGGGCGCGCTCGATGGCTACACCTTC. It codes for CASSEGALDGYTF.

The gene calls are TRBV4-3 and TRBJ1-1; 9 bases agree with TRBD1. This CDR3 contains 13 residues. Germline CDR1 and CDR2: LGHNA and YSLEER. Trimming at V came to 0 bases and at J to 11 bases, leaving 4 bases not matched to a gene. CDR3 bases: TGCGCCAGCAGCCAAGATAGGACAGGGGAGGCTTTCTTT. Protein: CASSQDRTGEAFF.

This chain links TRBV18 with TRBJ2-7, with D possibly matching TRBD2 (7 bases). Germline CDR1 reads KGHSH; CDR2 reads LQKENI. V lost 1 base, J lost 6 bases, and 10 bases lay in between. The CDR3 totals 13 residues. The CDR3 loop is CASSPHREGEQYF. Written as DNA, the CDR3 is TGTGCCAGCTCACCACACAGGGAGGGCGAGCAGTACTTC.

This clone was counted once. The genes are TRBV6-5 and TRBJ1-3; 7 bases are a match to TRBD1. CDR1 MNHEY and CDR2 SVGAGI come from the germline V gene. The CDR3 runs 16 residues. The trim removed 2 bases at V and 0 bases at J, leaving 4 bases unmatched. The CDR3 nucleotides read TGTGCCAGCAGTTACCGGCAGGGGGGCTCTGGAAACACCATATATTTT. Its translation is CASSYRQGGSGNTIYF.

The chain employs TRBV10-1 and TRBJ2-1; 11 nucleotides match TRBD1. J lost 7 bases, V lost 0 bases, and 2 bases had no gene match. CDR1 is WNHNN, CDR2 SYGVQD, per germline (reference sequence). The length of the CDR3 is 15 residues. DNA of the CDR3: TGCGCCAGCAGTGAGTCGAGGGACAGGGGGAATGAGCAGTTCTTC. It encodes CASSESRDRGNEQFF.

The chain joins TRBV7-2 to TRBJ2-7; 8 bases line up with TRBD2. This CDR3 spans 13 amino acids. Germline-derived CDR1 and CDR2 are SGHTA and FQGNSA. J gave up 7 bases and V 0 bases, and 2 bases lay outside the gene matches. The CDR3 sequence is CASSLAAGVEQYF. The CDR3 DNA is TGTGCCAGCAGCTTAGCAGCGGGGGTTGAGCAGTACTTC. The variable domain in full, with the rest retrieved from reference TRBV7-2 and TRBJ2-7, is GAGVSQSPSNKVTEKGKDVELRCDPISGHTALYWYRQSLGQGLEFLIYFQGNSAPDKSGLPSDRFSAERTGGSVSTLTIQRTQQEDSAVYLCASSLAAGVEQYFGPGTRLTVT.

This chain connects TRBV10-3 to TRBJ1-1; possible D gene TRBD1, 6 bases. The CDR3 has 14 residues. Germline V gives CDR1 ENHRY, CDR2 SYGVKD. Trimming removed 4 bases from V and 0 bases from J, with 9 bases in between. CDR3 protein: CAISADSLNTEAFF. DNA for the CDR3: TGTGCCATCAGTGCGGACAGCCTGAACACTGAAGCTTTCTTT.

The rearrangement links TRBV20-1 to TRBJ2-7; 9 nucleotides agree with TRBD1. Germline-derived CDR1 and CDR2 are DFQATT and SNEGSKA (reference sequence). J was trimmed by 5 bases and V by 3 bases; bases with no gene match: 5. The CDR3 covers 13 residues. The chain's CDR3 is CSASTGGIDEQYF. As DNA, the CDR3 is TGCAGTGCTAGTACAGGGGGCATAGACGAGCAGTACTTC.